Following are 28 T cell receptor beta chains from one sample sequenced in a study of beta chain features in type 1 diabetes. No antigen is known for these receptors. Study-wide points: Significant though moderate, a shortening of TCRB CDR3s appeared in all four CD4+ subsets of Type 1 diabetes patients.

Isolated RNA was reverse transcribed in full, so expressed TCRB transcripts were sequenced. Method: immunoSEQ multiplex PCR; TCRdb's copy keeps in-frame clones and lacks some. There are under 300,000 clones in the sample; roughly 14% occur only once, and about 0.02% lies in the top ten. Sequenced sample: naive CD4+ T cells from blood. The receptors shown here come from a man under 40 with type 1 diabetes.

DNA for the CDR3: TGTGCTTCAGATAGGGGCAACACTGAAGCTTTCTTT. Protein product: CASDRGNTEAFF. V is TRBV19 and J is TRBJ1-1; weak D call: TRBD1 (5 bases). The CDR3 has 12 residues. The germline V gene has CDR1 LNHDA and CDR2 SQIVND (reference sequence).

This clone was detected a few times. The chain joins TRBV5-4 to TRBJ1-1; D might be TRBD1 (6 bases). CDR1 and CDR2 (germline): SGHNT, YYREEE (reference sequence). The CDR3 contains 13 residues. V was cut by 4 bases and J by 6 bases, with 13 bases left in between. The CDR3 region has the DNA TGTGCCAGCAGCACGGACAGTCTCCCTGAAGCTTTCTTT. Translated: CASSTDSLPEAFF.

This chain links TRBV2 with TRBJ1-5; 10 nucleotides align to TRBD1. Germline CDR1 and CDR2: SNHLY and FYNNEI. CDR3 size: 16 residues. V lost 5 bases to trimming and J lost 0 bases; unmatched junction nucleotides: 4. The CDR3 protein is CASSRGQGDSNQPQHF. Written as DNA, the CDR3 is TGTGCCAGCAGTCGCGGACAGGGGGATAGCAATCAGCCCCAGCATTTT.

The V call is TRBV7-8, the J call TRBJ1-1; 7 bases agree with TRBD1. Germline CDR1 and CDR2: SGHVS and FQNEAQ. The trim removed 1 base at V and 7 bases at J, leaving 6 bases unmatched. This CDR3 contains 14 residues. Here the CDR3 reads CASSLVGTVREAFF. CDR3 sequence (DNA): TGTGCCAGCAGCTTAGTTGGGACAGTGCGTGAAGCTTTCTTT.

The table lists this clone with a few counts. The chain joins TRBV4-1 to TRBJ1-2; 10 positions agree with TRBD1. With V trimmed by 4 bases and J by 3 bases, 11 bases remained unmatched. Germline CDR1 is MGHRA and CDR2 is YSYEKL. The CDR3 is 17 residues long. In DNA form, the CDR3 reads TGCGCCAGCAGCCTTTCCCGGGACAGGGGCCAAGACTATGGCTACACCTTC. Protein: CASSLSRDRGQDYGYTF.

The gene calls are TRBV7-9 and TRBJ1-6; a weak D match, TRBD1 (5 bases). With 0 bases removed from V and 7 bases from J, the gap between germline ends came to 10 bases. The CDR3 is 15 residues long. Looked up from germline, CDR1 is SEHNR and CDR2 is FQNEAQ (reference sequence). As DNA, the CDR3 is TGTGCCAGCAGCTTAGCGCGTGGACAAAATTCACCCCTCCACTTT. It translates to CASSLARGQNSPLHF.

This clone was counted a few times. V and J are TRBV29-1 and TRBJ1-3; the D is unclear. Germline values: CDR1 SQVTM, CDR2 ANQGSEA. Trimming removed 3 bases from V and 0 bases from J, with 6 bases in between. The CDR3 loop spans 13 amino acids. The CDR3 coding sequence is TGCAGCGTTGATGCCGGCTCTGGAAACACCATATATTTT. As protein: CSVDAGSGNTIYF.

This rearrangement joins TRBV5-1 to TRBJ2-1; the D gene is possibly TRBD1 (6 bases). Germline CDR1 SGHRS, CDR2 YFSETQ. CDR3 length equals 13 residues. V lost 4 bases and J lost 3, with 8 bases in between. CDR3 region: CASSPDSYNEQFF. CDR3 bases: TGCGCCAGCAGCCCGGACAGCTACAATGAGCAGTTCTTC.

V and J are TRBV23-1 and TRBJ2-1; TRBD2 agrees at 9 bases. TRBV23-1 is given ORF status, its function remaining uncertain. This CDR3 has 17 amino acids. The trim removed 0 bases at V and 9 bases at J, leaving 12 bases unmatched. The CDR3 DNA reads TGCGCCAGCAGTCAATCGGGTAATAGCGGGAGAGGGGCTGAGCAGTTCTTC. The encoded protein is CASSQSGNSGRGAEQFF.

This chain connects TRBV5-4 to TRBJ2-2; TRBD1 matches 8 bases. Germline V gives CDR1 SGHNT, CDR2 YYREEE (reference sequence). The CDR3 length is 16 residues. J gave up 5 bases and V 4 bases, and 10 bases lay outside the gene matches. CDR3 amino acids: CASSPAGQGGTGELFF. For the CDR3, the DNA is TGTGCCAGCAGCCCGGCAGGACAGGGTGGAACCGGGGAGCTGTTTTTT.

This clone was seen more than once but under ten times. The rearrangement links TRBV6-6 to TRBJ1-1; weak D call: TRBD1 (6 bases). Germline assignment: CDR1 MNHNY and CDR2 SVGAGI (reference sequence). V lost 10 bases, J lost 0 bases, and 12 bases lay in between. This CDR3 comprises 13 residues. CDR3 sequence reads: CATTQGMNTEAFF. The CDR3 coding sequence is TGTGCCACCACACAGGGCATGAACACTGAAGCTTTCTTT.

The CDR3 protein is CASSFGAAGQPQHF. The CDR3 DNA sequence: TGTGCCAGCAGTTTCGGGGCAGCGGGGCAGCCCCAGCATTTT. The chain joins TRBV27 to TRBJ1-5; TRBD1 might be the D (5 bases). Germline assignment: CDR1 MNHEY and CDR2 SMNVEV (reference sequence). Deletions cut 3 bases from V and 7 bases from J, with 13 bases between. CDR3 size: 14 residues.

This clone showed up just a few times. V is TRBV4-1 and J is TRBJ2-3, with 7 positions matching TRBD1. V was clipped by 0 bases and J by 3 bases; unmatched bases: 6. The CDR3 loop spans 16 amino acids. CDR1 and CDR2 from the germline V gene are MGHRA and YSYEKL. CDR3 sequence (DNA): TGCGCCAGCAGCCAAGATGAGGGGGCTCGAACAGATACGCAGTATTTT. Its protein is CASSQDEGARTDTQYF.

This clone was seen a handful of times. V and J are TRBV10-2 and TRBJ2-7, with D maybe TRBD2 (5 bases). The CDR3 runs to 14 residues. V dropped 4 bases and J dropped 7 bases, with 17 bases sitting between them. The germline V gene has CDR1 WSHSY and CDR2 SAAADI. The CDR3 sequence: CASSARGPRREQYF. Here the CDR3 DNA reads TGCGCCAGCAGTGCGAGAGGGCCTCGTCGGGAGCAGTACTTC.

The V call is TRBV7-9, the J call TRBJ2-5, with D perhaps matching TRBD2 (6 bases). The V and J ends lost 4 bases and 1 base respectively, with 10 bases between them. CDR3 length: 14 residues. Germline CDR1 SEHNR, CDR2 FQNEAQ (reference sequence). CDR3 nucleotide sequence: TGTGCCAGCAGCTCCTGGGACTTCCAAGAGACCCAGTACTTC. It codes for CASSSWDFQETQYF.

This clone has only a few counts. V is TRBV5-4 and J is TRBJ2-3; 10 bases agree with TRBD1. With V trimmed by 5 bases and J by 4 bases, 4 bases remained unmatched. The CDR3 has 14 amino acids. Germline V lookup: CDR1 SGHNT, CDR2 YYREEE (reference sequence). The CDR3 bases are TGTGCCAGCAGAGGACAGGGGGTATCAGATACGCAGTATTTT. This sequence encodes CASRGQGVSDTQYF.

The V and J genes are TRBV11-1 and TRBJ2-7; a weak D match, TRBD1 (6 bases). The ends were cut back, 2 bases at V and 0 bases at J, with 8 bases in the middle. CDR1 and CDR2 (germline): SGHAT, FQDESV (reference sequence). The CDR3 is 14 amino acids. Here the CDR3 reads CASSLQGSSYEQYF. The CDR3 DNA reads as TGTGCCAGCAGCTTACAGGGGTCCTCCTACGAGCAGTACTTC.

The chain carries TRBV9 and TRBJ2-2; 9 nucleotides align to TRBD1. The length of the CDR3 is 12 residues. V was pared by 7 bases and J by 7 bases, with 2 bases of the junction left unmatched. Germline CDR1 reads SGDLS; CDR2 reads YYNGEE. For the CDR3, the DNA is TGTGCCAGCGGGACAGGGAGCGGGGAGCTGTTTTTT. Its translation is CASGTGSGELFF.

This clone was seen only a few times. The chain is built from TRBV6-5 and TRBJ2-3; D is ambiguous. The CDR3 length is 11 residues. Germline CDR1 MNHEY, CDR2 SVGAGI. Trimming cost V 6 bases and J 4 bases, with 5 bases left between them. Written as DNA, the CDR3 is TGTGCCAGCAGACGGGCAGATACGCAGTATTTT. It yields the protein CASRRADTQYF.

This clone came up a few times. This sequence joins TRBV2 and TRBJ1-6; no clear D. The CDR3 extends over 14 amino acids. Per the germline V gene, CDR1 is SNHLY and CDR2 is FYNNEI. Trimming removed 3 bases from V and 6 bases from J, with 9 bases in between. CDR3 bases: TGTGCCAGCAGTGAGGGCAGAGTTAATTCACCCCTCCACTTT. Translated: CASSEGRVNSPLHF.

This clone was picked up a small number of times. This chain connects TRBV7-9 to TRBJ1-1, with TRBD1 matching over 9 bases. CDR3 length: 14 amino acids. Losses at the gene ends were 2 bases for V and 3 bases for J; bases not matched to a gene: 1. CDR1 and CDR2 (germline): SEHNR, FQNEAQ (reference sequence). CDR3 in amino acids: CASSLRTGDTEAFF. DNA of the CDR3: TGTGCCAGCAGCTTAAGGACAGGGGACACTGAAGCTTTCTTT.

The chain employs TRBV15 and TRBJ2-2; 12 nucleotides agree with TRBD2. Germline V CDR1 and CDR2: LNHNV, YYDKDF (reference sequence). Trimming removed 8 bases from V and 7 bases from J; junction bases left unmatched: 5. CDR3 length: 14 amino acids. The CDR3 sequence is CATRLAGAVGELFF. The CDR3 DNA reads TGTGCCACCCGACTAGCGGGAGCAGTCGGGGAGCTGTTTTTT.

The chain recombines TRBV30 with TRBJ2-7; TRBD1 matches at 9 bases. Germline CDR1 is GTSNPN and CDR2 is SVGIG (reference sequence). The CDR3 has 15 amino acids. With 3 bases clipped from V and 7 bases from J, the junction kept 13 bases outside the gene matches. The CDR3 protein is CAWRAERDRVGEQYF. DNA of the CDR3: TGTGCCTGGAGAGCTGAGAGGGACAGGGTAGGGGAGCAGTACTTC.

This chain joins TRBV9 and TRBJ2-7; D ambiguous. The CDR3 contains 13 residues. CDR1 and CDR2 (germline): SGDLS, YYNGEE. V was clipped by 0 bases and J by 4 bases, with 8 bases between them. The chain's CDR3 is CASSVDPDYEQYF. Here the CDR3 DNA reads TGTGCCAGCAGCGTAGATCCAGATTACGAGCAGTACTTC.

The chain employs TRBV9 and TRBJ2-7, with 7 bases matching TRBD1. The CDR3 is made up of 15 amino acids. V lost 0 bases and J lost 5; bases outside the gene matches: 8. CDR1 is SGDLS, CDR2 YYNGEE, per germline. The CDR3 coding sequence is TGTGCCAGCAGCGTAGCCCCGGGTCAGGGGGACGAGCAGTACTTC. Its translation is CASSVAPGQGDEQYF.

This clone was recorded a few times. The CDR3 DNA sequence: TGTGCCACCAGCAGAGAGAACGGGGACAATGAGCAGTTCTTC. This sequence encodes CATSRENGDNEQFF. The chain is built from TRBV15 and TRBJ2-1; D perhaps matches TRBD2 (5 bases). The CDR3 has 14 amino acids. CDR1 is LNHNV and CDR2 is YYDKDF in the germline V gene (reference sequence). Trimming removed 0 bases at V and 5 bases at J, with 8 bases between.

This clone was seen more than once but under ten times. CDR3 amino acids: CASSLVDREGNYGYTF. CDR3 DNA: TGCGCCAGCAGCTTGGTGGACAGGGAGGGAAACTATGGCTACACCTTC. The V and J genes are TRBV5-1 and TRBJ1-2, with TRBD1 identical over 8 bases. V lost 0 bases, J lost 2 bases, and 6 bases stayed unmatched. The germline CDR1 and CDR2 sequences are SGHRS and YFSETQ. The length of the CDR3 is 16 residues.

This clone was seen more than once but under ten times. The genes are TRBV4-2 and TRBJ2-5; TRBD1 is a possible D gene (7 bases). The CDR3 is made up of 15 amino acids. Between the trimmed V and J ends, which lost 3 bases and 1 base, there was a span of 12 bases. The germline V gene encodes CDR1 LGHNA and CDR2 YNFKEQ. DNA for the CDR3: TGTGCCAGCAGCCAGTCTCAGGGGGGCCAAGAGACCCAGTACTTC. Its protein is CASSQSQGGQETQYF.